A selection of T cell receptor beta chains follows, all from one sample in a study of cytomegalovirus exposure and HLA in healthy donors. Data came from immunoSEQ multiplex PCR; TCRdb stores just in-frame clones and leaves some out. The sample lists a few hundred thousand clones; about 80% were seen once. The sample comprised PBMCs. These receptors all stem from a man aged 35 to 55 in good health and CMV-seronegative. CDR3s include the opening cysteine and the closing phenylalanine or tryptophan. Each record gives: V gene, D gene, clone size, J gene, CDR3 protein, CDR3 DNA. A D gene is named only where the DNA matches it firmly. The size entry is marked missing in some rows and otherwise reads once, few, many or a size class.

TRBV7-9	TRBD1	.	TRBJ1-2	CASSLGSGGSGYTF	TGTGCCAGCAGCCTCGGGTCAGGGGGTAGTGGCTACACCTTC
TRBV27	.	.	TRBJ2-3	CASSFLAATDTQYF	TGTGCCAGCAGTTTCCTAGCAGCCACAGATACGCAGTATTTT
TRBV28	.	once	TRBJ2-7	CASTIPGGDEQYF	TGTGCCAGCACCATACCCGGAGGGGACGAGCAGTACTTC
TRBV5-1	.	.	TRBJ2-5	CASSLVDWGEETQYF	TGCGCCAGCAGCTTGGTTGATTGGGGGGAAGAGACCCAGTACTTC
TRBV28	TRBD2	.	TRBJ2-3	CASNGGSADTQYF	TGTGCCAGCAACGGCGGGAGTGCAGATACGCAGTATTTT
TRBV2	.	few	TRBJ1-1	CASSGQKGSTEAFF	TGTGCCAGCTCCGGACAGAAAGGGAGTACTGAAGCTTTCTTT
TRBV4-1	.	.	TRBJ2-6	CASSQPRVSGANVLTF	TGCGCCAGCAGCCAGCCGAGGGTCTCTGGGGCCAACGTCCTGACTTTC
TRBV6-5	.	.	TRBJ2-2	CASNGDTGELFF	TGTGCCAGCAACGGGGACACCGGGGAGCTGTTTTTT
TRBV11-3	TRBD2	once	TRBJ2-3	CASSLAGGSTDTQYF	TGTGCCAGCAGTTTAGCGGGGGGGAGCACAGATACGCAGTATTTT
TRBV5-1	TRBD2	once	TRBJ2-5	CASSSLKREGKETQYF	TGCGCCAGCAGCTCCCTCAAGCGGGAGGGGAAAGAGACCCAGTACTTC
TRBV7-9	TRBD1	few	TRBJ1-1	CSSSLDPGQGTTEAFF	TGTTCCAGCAGCTTAGACCCGGGACAGGGGACCACTGAAGCTTTCTTT